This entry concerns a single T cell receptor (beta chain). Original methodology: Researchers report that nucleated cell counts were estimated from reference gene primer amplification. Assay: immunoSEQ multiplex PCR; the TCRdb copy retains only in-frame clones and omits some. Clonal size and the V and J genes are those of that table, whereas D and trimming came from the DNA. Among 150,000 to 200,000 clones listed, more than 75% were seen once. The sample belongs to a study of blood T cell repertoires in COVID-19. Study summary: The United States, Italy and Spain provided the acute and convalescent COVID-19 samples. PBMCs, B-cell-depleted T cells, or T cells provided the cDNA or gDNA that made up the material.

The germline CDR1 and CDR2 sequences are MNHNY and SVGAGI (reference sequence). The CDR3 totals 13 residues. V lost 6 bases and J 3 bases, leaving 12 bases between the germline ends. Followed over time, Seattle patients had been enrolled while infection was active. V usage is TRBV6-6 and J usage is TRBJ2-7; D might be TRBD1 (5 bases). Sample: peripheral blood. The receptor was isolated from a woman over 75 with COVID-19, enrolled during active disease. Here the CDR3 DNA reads TGTGCCAGCAGCCATACAGGTGGCTACGAGCAGTACTTC. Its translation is CASSHTGGYEQYF.